This is a list of T cell receptor beta chains from one sample in a study of T cell responses to AZD1222 COVID-19 vaccine. TCRdb keeps only in-frame clones here, not all; method: immunoSEQ multiplex PCR. The sample carries 120,000 to 150,000 clones, more than 70% recorded once. The source material was peripheral blood, sampled 28 days after the second AZD1222 dose. These receptor sequences come from an adult who received the AZD1222 COVID-19 vaccine. Both conserved end residues are part of each CDR3. The order of the fields is clone size, J gene, D gene, V gene, CDR3 protein, CDR3 DNA. D genes are given only for firm matches. Expanded clones get a size class; other rows say once, few or many, or leave the size out.

>NA|TRBJ2-6|NA|TRBV27
CASSPSGPILEGGANVLTF
TGTGCCAGCAGTCCCTCAGGGCCTATCCTAGAGGGAGGGGCCAACGTCCTGACTTTC
>NA|TRBJ2-7|NA|TRBV10-3
CAISFTGTSYEQYF
TGTGCCATCAGCTTCACCGGGACGTCCTACGAGCAGTACTTC
>few|TRBJ2-3|NA|TRBV6-5
CASSPSLLPTDTQYF
TGTGCCAGCAGTCCATCGCTACTCCCCACAGATACGCAGTATTTT
>NA|TRBJ2-1|NA|TRBV5-4
CASSSLGAEQFF
TGTGCCAGCAGCTCTCTTGGCGCTGAGCAGTTCTTC
>NA|TRBJ2-7|NA|TRBV4-1
CASSNPGRLGTYEQYF
TGCGCCAGCAGCAATCCGGGGCGCCTCGGGACCTACGAGCAGTACTTC
>NA|TRBJ2-1|TRBD2|TRBV27
CASSRAGTSGVNEQFF
TGTGCCAGCAGTCGCGCCGGGACTAGCGGGGTCAATGAGCAGTTCTTC
>NA|TRBJ1-4|NA|TRBV10-3
CAISEGPTNEKLFF
TGTGCCATCAGTGAGGGACCAACTAATGAAAAACTGTTTTTT
>NA|TRBJ1-5|TRBD1|TRBV6-6
CASSRQGLGGNQPQHF
TGTGCCAGCAGTCGACAGGGTCTTGGCGGCAATCAGCCCCAGCATTTT
>NA|TRBJ2-2|NA|TRBV27
CASSPSRGTGELFF
TGTGCCAGCAGTCCATCCCGGGGGACCGGGGAGCTGTTTTTT
>NA|TRBJ1-5|NA|TRBV6-5
CASSSSDPPAQHF
TGTGCCAGCAGTTCCTCTGACCCCCCAGCCCAGCATTTT
>NA|TRBJ1-3|NA|TRBV2
CASSLGGTSGNTIYF
TGTGCCAGCAGCCTGGGGGGGACCTCTGGAAACACCATATATTTT
>few|TRBJ1-1|NA|TRBV28
CASRLMAGRATEAFF
TGTGCCAGCAGGCTGATGGCGGGGAGGGCCACTGAAGCTTTCTTT
>NA|TRBJ1-2|NA|TRBV11-2
CASSSGVGGGGYTF
TGTGCCAGCAGCTCTGGAGTGGGGGGCGGTGGCTACACCTTC
>many|TRBJ2-7|NA|TRBV7-9
CASSPRDISYEQYF
TGTGCCAGCAGCCCCCGGGACATATCCTACGAGCAGTACTTC
>NA|TRBJ2-7|NA|TRBV4-1
CASSQGGGYEQYF
TGCGCCAGCAGCCAAGGGGGTGGCTACGAGCAGTACTTC
>NA|TRBJ1-4|NA|TRBV7-9
CASSPRQATNEKLFF
TGTGCCAGCAGCCCCCGACAGGCAACTAATGAAAAACTGTTTTTT
>NA|TRBJ2-7|NA|TRBV18
CASSPGPGYEQYF
TGTGCCAGCTCACCGGGACCCGGCTACGAGCAGTACTTC
>NA|TRBJ1-3|TRBD1|TRBV6-5
CASTLTGTNTIYF
TGTGCCAGCACCCTGACAGGGACCAACACCATATATTTT
>once|TRBJ1-1|TRBD1|TRBV5-1
CASSTGTGGTEAFF
TGCGCCAGCAGCACCGGGACAGGGGGCACTGAAGCTTTCTTT
>NA|TRBJ1-1|TRBD1|TRBV30
CAWSVRGFPGQGAFF
TGTGCCTGGAGTGTACGGGGTTTCCCTGGACAGGGAGCTTTCTTT
>once|TRBJ2-2|NA|TRBV27
CASSLYRDHGELFF
TGTGCCAGCAGTTTATACAGGGATCACGGGGAGCTGTTTTTT
>NA|TRBJ2-3|TRBD1|TRBV11-2
CASRIQGAQLDTQYF
TGTGCCAGCAGAATCCAGGGGGCGCAGCTAGATACGCAGTATTTT
>NA|TRBJ1-5|NA|TRBV11-2
CASSPGDGSNQPQHF
TGTGCCAGCAGCCCTGGGGACGGGAGCAATCAGCCCCAGCATTTT
>NA|TRBJ2-1|NA|TRBV24-1
CATSDLSPSSYNEQFF
TGTGCCACCAGTGATTTATCCCCGAGCTCCTACAATGAGCAGTTCTTC
>NA|TRBJ1-3|NA|TRBV19
CASSIAPRAGNTIYF
TGTGCCAGTAGTATTGCACCCAGGGCCGGAAACACCATATATTTT
>NA|TRBJ2-1|TRBD2|TRBV19
CASSGTSGEDEQFF
TGTGCCAGTAGCGGGACTAGCGGGGAGGATGAGCAGTTCTTC
>NA|TRBJ2-5|TRBD2|TRBV25-1
CASSPTTGGETQYF
TGTGCCAGCAGTCCAACCACCGGGGGGGAGACCCAGTACTTC
>NA|TRBJ1-2|TRBD1|TRBV28
CASSLGQGYGYTF
TGTGCCAGCAGTTTAGGACAGGGGTATGGCTACACCTTC
>NA|TRBJ2-7|NA|TRBV6-7
CASNQGPGLYEQYF
TGTGCCAGCAACCAGGGGCCCGGACTCTACGAGCAGTACTTC
>NA|TRBJ2-7|NA|TRBV10-3
CAISESLRQVEYF
TGTGCCATCAGTGAGTCTCTTAGACAGGTGGAGTACTTC
>NA|TRBJ2-7|NA|TRBV28
CASTLPGTYEQYF
TGTGCCAGCACCCTGCCCGGGACCTACGAGCAGTACTTC
>NA|TRBJ2-3|TRBD2|TRBV12-3/TRBV12-4
CASREKEQYF
TGTGCCTCGCGGGAGAAGGAGCAGTATTTT